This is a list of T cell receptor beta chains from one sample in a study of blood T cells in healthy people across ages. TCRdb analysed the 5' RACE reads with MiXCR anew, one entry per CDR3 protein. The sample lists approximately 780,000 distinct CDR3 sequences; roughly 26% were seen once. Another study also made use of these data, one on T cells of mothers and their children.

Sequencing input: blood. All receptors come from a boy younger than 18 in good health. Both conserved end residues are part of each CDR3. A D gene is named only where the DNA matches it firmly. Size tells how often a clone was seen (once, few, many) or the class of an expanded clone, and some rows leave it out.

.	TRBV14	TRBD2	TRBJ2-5	TGTGCCAGCAGCCAAGAACGGCGGGGGTGGACCCAGTACTTC	CASSQERRGWTQYF
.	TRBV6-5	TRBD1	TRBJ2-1	TGTGCCAGCAGTTCCGGGACAGGATTGAACAATGAGCAGTTCTTC	CASSSGTGLNNEQFF
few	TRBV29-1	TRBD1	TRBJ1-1	TGCAGCGTCCCGGGACAGGGTAACACTGAAGCTTTCTTT	CSVPGQGNTEAFF
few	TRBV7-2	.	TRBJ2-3	TGTGCCAGCAGCTCGGGGGGCCCGAATACGCAGTATTTT	CASSSGGPNTQYF
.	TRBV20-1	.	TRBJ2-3	TGCAGTGCTAGAGATTGGGGGGCTAGCACAGATACGCAGTATTTT	CSARDWGASTDTQYF
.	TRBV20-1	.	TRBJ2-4	TGCAGTGCTAGAGTCCCCCCAGGGACCAAAAACATTCAGTACTTC	CSARVPPGTKNIQYF
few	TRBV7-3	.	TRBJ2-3	TGTGCCAGCAGCGGGGGATGGGGGCGCCGAGATACGCAGTATTTT	CASSGGWGRRDTQYF
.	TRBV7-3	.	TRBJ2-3	TGTGCCAGCAGTCACGGGGGAGATACGCAGTATTTT	CASSHGGDTQYF
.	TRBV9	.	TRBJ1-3	TGTGCCAGCAGCGTAGGTTCGCCGGGGCAGGCGATGAACACCATATATTTT	CASSVGSPGQAMNTIYF
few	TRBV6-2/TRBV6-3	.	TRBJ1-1	TGTGCCAGCAGTGTAACTATTTCAAACACTGAAGCTTTCTTT	CASSVTISNTEAFF
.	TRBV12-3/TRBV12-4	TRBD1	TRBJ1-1	TGTGCCATAGGACAGGGAGGGCCCTTGAACACTGAAGCTTTCTTT	CAIGQGGPLNTEAFF
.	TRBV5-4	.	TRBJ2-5	TGTGCCAGCAGCTCGAATAACGAAGGGGGGGAGACCCAGTACTTC	CASSSNNEGGETQYF
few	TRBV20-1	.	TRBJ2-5	TGCAGTGCTAACCACGACCGGGAGGAGACCCAGTACTTC	CSANHDREETQYF
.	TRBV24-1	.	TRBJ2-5	TGTGCCACCAGTGATTGGGGCCAAGAGACCCAGTACTTC	CATSDWGQETQYF
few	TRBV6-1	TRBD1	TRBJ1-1	TGTGCCAGCAGGGTTATACAGGGGAGCCCTGAAGCTTTCTTT	CASRVIQGSPEAFF
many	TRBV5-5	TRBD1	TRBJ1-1	TGTGCCAGCAGCTCCCAGGGGGACACTGAAGCTTTCTTT	CASSSQGDTEAFF
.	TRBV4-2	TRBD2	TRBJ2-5	TGTGCCAGCAGCCAAGTCGTTCAGCGGGGGGGGTGGGAGACCCAGTACTTC	CASSQVVQRGGWETQYF
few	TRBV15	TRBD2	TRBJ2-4	TGTGCCACCAGCAGAGCGGGACTAGACGGAGTTCAGTACTTC	CATSRAGLDGVQYF
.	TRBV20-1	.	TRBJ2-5	TGCAGTGCTGTCAGGGGGGTGGCGAGAGAGACCCAGTACTTC	CSAVRGVARETQYF
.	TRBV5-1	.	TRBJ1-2	TGCGCCAGCAGCTTGGATGGACCCGACTATGGCTACACCTTC	CASSLDGPDYGYTF
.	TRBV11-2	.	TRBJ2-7	TGTGCCAGCAGCTTAGTTAGCAGGATAGACGAGCAGTACTTC	CASSLVSRIDEQYF
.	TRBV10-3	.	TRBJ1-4	TGTGCCAGCGCGGAAAGTGCAACTAATGAAAAACTGTTTTTT	CASAESATNEKLFF
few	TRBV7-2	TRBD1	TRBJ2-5	TGTGCCAGCAGCTCCGACAGGGGAGGCCAAGAGACCCAGTACTTC	CASSSDRGGQETQYF
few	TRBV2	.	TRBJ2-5	TGTGCCAGCAGTGAAGTTGGAGGAGGGCAAGAGACCCAGTACTTC	CASSEVGGGQETQYF
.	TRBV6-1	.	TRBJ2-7	TGTGCCAGCAGGACAGAGTACCCCTCCTACGAGCAGTACTTC	CASRTEYPSYEQYF
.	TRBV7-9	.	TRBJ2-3	TGTGCCAGCACCCCAGAAGATACGCAGTATTTT	CASTPEDTQYF
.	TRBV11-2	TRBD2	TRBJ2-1	TGTGCCAGCAGCTTATCTCTAGCGGGGGGGAACAATGAGCAGTTCTTC	CASSLSLAGGNNEQFF